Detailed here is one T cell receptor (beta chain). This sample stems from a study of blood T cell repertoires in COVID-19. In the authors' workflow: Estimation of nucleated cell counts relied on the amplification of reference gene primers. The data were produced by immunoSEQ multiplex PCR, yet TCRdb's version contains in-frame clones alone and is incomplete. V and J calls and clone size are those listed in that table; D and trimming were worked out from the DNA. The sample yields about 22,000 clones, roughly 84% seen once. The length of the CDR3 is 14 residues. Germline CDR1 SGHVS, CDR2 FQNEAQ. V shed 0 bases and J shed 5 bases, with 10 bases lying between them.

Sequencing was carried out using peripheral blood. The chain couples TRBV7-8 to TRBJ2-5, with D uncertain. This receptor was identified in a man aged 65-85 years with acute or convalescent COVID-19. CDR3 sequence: CASSLAATYETQYF. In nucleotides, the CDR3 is TGTGCCAGCAGCTTAGCTGCGACATACGAGACCCAGTACTTC. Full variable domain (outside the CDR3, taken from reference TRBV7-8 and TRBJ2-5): GAGVSQSPRYKVAKRGQDVALRCDPISGHVSLFWYQQALGQGPEFLTYFQNEAQLDKSGLPSDRFFAERPEGSVSTLKIQRTQQEDSAVYLCASSLAATYETQYFGPGTRLLVL.